This T cell receptor (beta chain) stems from a study of Graves' ophthalmopathy and Graves' hyperthyroidism. After removal of 4 bases from V and 5 bases from J, the junction contained 4 bases not matched to a gene. The CDR3 runs to 15 residues. This clonotype has ten or more counts. RNA transcripts were the source from which TCR beta CDR3 regions were amplified. An initial RT-PCR round employing HTBI primers preceded a second-round multiplex PCR. MiXCR was run by TCRdb on the multiplex PCR reads, yielding one entry per CDR3 protein. The sample has 200,000 to 250,000 distinct CDR3 sequences; 25% to 30% are singletons.

The receptor comes from a man in his forties or fifties with Graves' ophthalmopathy. The rearrangement joins TRBV12-3 or TRBV12-4 to TRBJ2-2, with 10 bases aligning to TRBD2. Sample: peripheral blood. CDR3 bases: TGTGCCAGCAGTTCTGTAGCGGGAGGTACCGGGGAGCTGTTTTTT. Its translation: CASSSVAGGTGELFF.